These T cell receptor beta chains were read from a single sample in a study of blood T cell repertoires in COVID-19. Profiled with immunoSEQ multiplex PCR; TCRdb holds only in-frame clones, not every one. The sample lists approximately 120,000 clones, approximately 80% occurring once. The sequenced sample was peripheral blood. The receptors were sampled from a woman aged 80 or over with active or convalescent COVID-19. Each CDR3 is given with its conserved first and last residue. A D gene is named only where the DNA matches it firmly. Clone size, where shown, is once, few, many, or a class for clones that have expanded.

J gene | V gene | D gene | clone size | CDR3 DNA | CDR3 protein
TRBJ2-2 | TRBV2 | TRBD2 | few | TGTGCCAGCAGAGGAGGCGGGAGGGGAACCGGGGAGCTGTTTTTT | CASRGGGRGTGELFF
TRBJ2-3 | TRBV7-9 | . | . | TGTGCCAGCAGCTTAAGGGGCCATAGCACAGATACGCAGTATTTT | CASSLRGHSTDTQYF
TRBJ2-2 | TRBV14 | TRBD2 | . | TGTGCCAGCAGCCAAGAGGTCCTAGCGGGAGTATATACCGGGGAGCTGTTTTTT | CASSQEVLAGVYTGELFF
TRBJ2-7 | TRBV5-6 | . | . | TGTGCCAGCAGCTTGTCCTCAGTCTACGAGCAGTACTTC | CASSLSSVYEQYF
TRBJ2-2 | TRBV25-1 | . | . | TGTGCCAGCAGTGAATCCAACAGAGCAACCGGGGAGCTGTTTTTT | CASSESNRATGELFF
TRBJ2-7 | TRBV5-1 | . | . | TGCGCCAGCAGCTTTTGGGCAGGGGTCAGCTCCTACGAGCAGTACTTC | CASSFWAGVSSYEQYF
TRBJ1-5 | TRBV7-2 | . | . | TGTGCCAGCAGCCCCGACAACGATCAGCCCCAGCATTTT | CASSPDNDQPQHF
TRBJ1-1 | TRBV15 | . | . | TGTGCCACCAGCAGAGATCGTGGGCTGAACACTGAAGCTTTCTTT | CATSRDRGLNTEAFF
TRBJ1-5 | TRBV19 | TRBD1 | . | TGTGCCAGTAGTATCGCAGGGACAGTGAACAATCAGCCCCAGCATTTT | CASSIAGTVNNQPQHF
TRBJ2-2 | TRBV11-3 | . | . | TGTGCCAGCAGCTTAGTTGCGGGGTACACCGGGGAGCTGTTTTTT | CASSLVAGYTGELFF
TRBJ1-4 | TRBV13 | . | . | TGTGCCAGCAGCTTCGGGACAACTAATGAAAAACTGTTTTTT | CASSFGTTNEKLFF
TRBJ1-2 | TRBV27 | . | . | TGTGCCAGCAGTTTAAAGGGGAATGGCTACACCTTC | CASSLKGNGYTF
TRBJ2-3 | TRBV5-1 | TRBD2 | . | TGCGCCAGCAGCGTCGGGACTAGCGGGAGTCTAAGCACAGATACGCAGTATTTT | CASSVGTSGSLSTDTQYF
TRBJ2-5 | TRBV18 | . | . | TGTGCCAGCTCACAGTCGGTCGTCGTTGGGACCCAGTACTTC | CASSQSVVVGTQYF
TRBJ2-7 | TRBV6-5 | TRBD1 | . | TGCGGAATACGGGACAGGGTCTCCTACGAGCAGTACTTC | CGIRDRVSYEQYF